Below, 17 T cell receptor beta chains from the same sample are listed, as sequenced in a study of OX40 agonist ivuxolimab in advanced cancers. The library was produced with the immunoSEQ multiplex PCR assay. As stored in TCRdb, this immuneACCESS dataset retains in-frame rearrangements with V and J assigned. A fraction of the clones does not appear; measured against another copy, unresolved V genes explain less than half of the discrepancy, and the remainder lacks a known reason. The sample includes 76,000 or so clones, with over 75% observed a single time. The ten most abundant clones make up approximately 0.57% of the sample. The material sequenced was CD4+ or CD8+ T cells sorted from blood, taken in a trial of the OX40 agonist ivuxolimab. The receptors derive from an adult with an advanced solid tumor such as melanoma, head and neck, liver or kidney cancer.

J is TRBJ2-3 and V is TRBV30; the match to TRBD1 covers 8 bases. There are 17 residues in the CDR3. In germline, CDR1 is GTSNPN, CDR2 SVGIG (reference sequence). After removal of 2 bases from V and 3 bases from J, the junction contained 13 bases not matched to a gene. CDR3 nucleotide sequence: TGTGCCTGGAGTTCCCTCCGACAGGGGTCAAATACAGATACGCAGTATTTT. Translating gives CAWSSLRQGSNTDTQYF.

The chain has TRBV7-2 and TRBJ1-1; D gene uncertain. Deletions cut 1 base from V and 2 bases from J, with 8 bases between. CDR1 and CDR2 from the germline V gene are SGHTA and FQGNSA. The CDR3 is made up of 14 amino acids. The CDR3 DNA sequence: TGTGCCAGCAGCTTAGGGGTCGTAAACACTGAAGCTTTCTTT. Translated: CASSLGVVNTEAFF.

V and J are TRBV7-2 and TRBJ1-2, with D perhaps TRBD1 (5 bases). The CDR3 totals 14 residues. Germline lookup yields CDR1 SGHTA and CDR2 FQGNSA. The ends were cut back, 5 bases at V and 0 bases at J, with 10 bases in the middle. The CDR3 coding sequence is TGTGCCAGCAGCGAGACGACAGCTAACTATGGCTACACCTTC. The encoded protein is CASSETTANYGYTF.

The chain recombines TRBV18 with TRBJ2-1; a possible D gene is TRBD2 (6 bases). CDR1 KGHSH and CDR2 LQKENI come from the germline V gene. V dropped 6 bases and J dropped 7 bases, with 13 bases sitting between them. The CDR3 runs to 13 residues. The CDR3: CASSSGEKNEQFF. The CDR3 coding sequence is TGTGCCAGCTCTTCGGGGGAAAAGAATGAGCAGTTCTTC. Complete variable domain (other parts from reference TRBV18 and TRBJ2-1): NAGVMQNPRHLVRRRGQEARLRCSPMKGHSHVYWYRQLPEEGLKFMVYLQKENIIDESGMPKERFSAEFPKEGPSILRIQQVVRGDSAAYFCASSSGEKNEQFFGPGTRLTVL.

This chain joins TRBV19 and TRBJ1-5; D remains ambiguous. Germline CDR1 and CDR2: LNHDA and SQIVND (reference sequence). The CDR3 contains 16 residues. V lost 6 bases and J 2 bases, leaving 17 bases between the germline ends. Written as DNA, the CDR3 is TGTGCCAGTAGCGCAATTGTCGGGGTTGGCAATCAGCCCCAGCATTTT. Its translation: CASSAIVGVGNQPQHF.

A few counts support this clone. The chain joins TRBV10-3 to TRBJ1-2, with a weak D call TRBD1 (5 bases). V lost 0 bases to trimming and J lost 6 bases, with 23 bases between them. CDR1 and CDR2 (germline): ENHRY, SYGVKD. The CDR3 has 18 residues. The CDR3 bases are TGTGCCATCAGTGAGTCGTTCGGGGCGGGACGCACTCGGCATGGCTACACCTTC. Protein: CAISESFGAGRTRHGYTF.

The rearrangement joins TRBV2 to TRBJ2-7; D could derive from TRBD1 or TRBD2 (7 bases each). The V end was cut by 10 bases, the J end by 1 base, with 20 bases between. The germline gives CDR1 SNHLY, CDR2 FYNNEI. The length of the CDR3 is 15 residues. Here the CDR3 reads CATKLTQGGSYEQYF. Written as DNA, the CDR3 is TGTGCCACAAAACTTACCCAGGGGGGGTCCTACGAGCAGTACTTC.

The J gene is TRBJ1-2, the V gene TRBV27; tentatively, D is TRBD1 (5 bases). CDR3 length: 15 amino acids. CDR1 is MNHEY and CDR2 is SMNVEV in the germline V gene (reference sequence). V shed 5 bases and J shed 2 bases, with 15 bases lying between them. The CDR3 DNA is TGTGCCAGCAGTCTAAAAGGGGTCCTAAACTATGGCTACACCTTC. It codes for CASSLKGVLNYGYTF.

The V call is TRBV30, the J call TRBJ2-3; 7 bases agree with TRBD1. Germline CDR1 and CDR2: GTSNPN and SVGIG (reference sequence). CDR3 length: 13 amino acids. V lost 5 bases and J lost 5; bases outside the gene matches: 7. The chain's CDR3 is CAWVPTGEDTQYF. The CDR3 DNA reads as TGTGCCTGGGTCCCAACAGGGGAAGATACGCAGTATTTT.

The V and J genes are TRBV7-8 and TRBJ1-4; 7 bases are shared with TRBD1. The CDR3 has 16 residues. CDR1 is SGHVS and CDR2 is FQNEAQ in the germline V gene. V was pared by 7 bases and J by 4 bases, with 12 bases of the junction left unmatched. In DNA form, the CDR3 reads TGTGCCAGCACCTATAAGCCGGGACAGAATAATGAAAAACTGTTTTTT. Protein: CASTYKPGQNNEKLFF.

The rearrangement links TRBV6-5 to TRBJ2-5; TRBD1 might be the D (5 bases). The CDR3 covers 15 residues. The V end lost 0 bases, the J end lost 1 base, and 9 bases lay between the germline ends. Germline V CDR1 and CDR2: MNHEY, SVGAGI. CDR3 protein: CASSYSGVAQETQYF. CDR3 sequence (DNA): TGTGCCAGCAGTTACTCAGGGGTAGCCCAAGAGACCCAGTACTTC.

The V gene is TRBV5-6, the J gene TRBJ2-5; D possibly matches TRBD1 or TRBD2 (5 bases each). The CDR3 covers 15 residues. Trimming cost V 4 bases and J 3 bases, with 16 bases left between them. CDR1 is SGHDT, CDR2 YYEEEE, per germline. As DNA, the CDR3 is TGTGCCAGCAGCCCGTACGGTGGGGGTGAAGAGACCCAGTACTTC. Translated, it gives CASSPYGGGEETQYF.

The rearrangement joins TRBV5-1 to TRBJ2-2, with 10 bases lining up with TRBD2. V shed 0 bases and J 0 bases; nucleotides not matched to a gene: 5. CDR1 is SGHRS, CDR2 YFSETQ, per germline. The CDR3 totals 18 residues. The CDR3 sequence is CASSLGLAGVTNTGELFF. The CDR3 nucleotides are TGCGCCAGCAGCTTGGGGCTAGCGGGGGTCACGAACACCGGGGAGCTGTTTTTT.

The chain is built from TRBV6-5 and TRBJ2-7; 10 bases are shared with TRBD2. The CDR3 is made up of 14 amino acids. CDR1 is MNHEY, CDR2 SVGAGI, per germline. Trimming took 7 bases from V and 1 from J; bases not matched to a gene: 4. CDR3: CASKTSGVSYEQYF. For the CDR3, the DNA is TGTGCCAGCAAAACTAGCGGGGTATCCTACGAGCAGTACTTC.

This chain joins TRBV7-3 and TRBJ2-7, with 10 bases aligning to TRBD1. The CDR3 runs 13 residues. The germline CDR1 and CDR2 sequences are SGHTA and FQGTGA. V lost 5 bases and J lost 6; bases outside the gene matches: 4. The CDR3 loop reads CASSVDRGAEQYF. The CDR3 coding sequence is TGTGCCAGCAGCGTGGACAGGGGGGCCGAGCAGTACTTC.

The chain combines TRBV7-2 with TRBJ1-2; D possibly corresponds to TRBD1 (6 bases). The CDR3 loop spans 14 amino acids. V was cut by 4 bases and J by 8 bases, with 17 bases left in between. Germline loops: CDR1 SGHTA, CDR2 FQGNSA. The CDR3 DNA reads TGTGCCAGCAGCTCCCGACAGGCCTACGGGGGCTACACCTTC. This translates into CASSSRQAYGGYTF.

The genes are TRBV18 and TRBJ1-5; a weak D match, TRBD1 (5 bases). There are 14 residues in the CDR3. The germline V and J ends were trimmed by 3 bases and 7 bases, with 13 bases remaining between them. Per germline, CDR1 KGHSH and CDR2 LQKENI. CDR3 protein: CASSPAGRSQPQHF. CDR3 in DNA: TGTGCCAGCTCACCGGCAGGGAGGTCCCAGCCCCAGCATTTT.